The sequence of this TCR beta chain was determined in a study of blood T cell repertoires in COVID-19. Patients in Seattle were enrolled during active infection, then followed longitudinally. In its sample, this clone was seen once. Original methodology: Estimation of nucleated cell counts relied on the amplification of reference gene primers. Assay used: immunoSEQ multiplex PCR; TCRdb lists only in-frame clones, some missing. V and J calls and clone size come straight from that table; D and trimming were deduced from the DNA. The repertoire holds about 370,000 clones, with 80% to 90% as singletons. The germline V and J ends were trimmed by 2 bases and 0 bases, with 15 bases remaining between them. This CDR3 comprises 17 residues. In germline, CDR1 is LGHNA, CDR2 YSLEER.

The chain has TRBV4-3 and TRBJ2-3, with D perhaps matching TRBD1 (6 bases). This clonotype was sampled from a woman aged 25 to 39 with COVID-19, enrolled during active disease. Material: peripheral blood. In DNA, the CDR3 is TGCGCCAGCAGCCAACTGAGGGGCAGGGGAAGCACAGATACGCAGTATTTT. As protein: CASSQLRGRGSTDTQYF.